This entry concerns a single TCR beta chain. What it binds is unknown. Antigen-specific CD4+ T cells were expanded with viral peptide pools in the ViraFEST assay before sequencing. Investigators separated out CD4+ T cells once 10 days of culture had passed. Vaccinees lacked prior SARS-CoV-2 infection and tested negative for nucleocapsid antibodies. IL-2 medium supplanted half the medium on days 3 and 7. TCRdb's copy holds only in-frame clones and misses some; the assay was immunoSEQ multiplex PCR. The sample yields 50,000 to 65,000 clones, 79% seen once. Germline CDR1 and CDR2: LNHDA and SQIVND (reference sequence). The CDR3 is 16 amino acids. Trimming cost V 5 bases and J 1 base; bases outside gene matches: 10. The data were obtained in a study of vaccination effects on CD4 cells after COVID-19.

This sequence originates from a human donor who received a COVID-19 vaccine. The rearrangement joins TRBV19 to TRBJ1-1; 7 positions agree with TRBD1. This material consisted of CD4+ T cells from PBMCs cultured with HCoV-OC43 spike peptides, taken before COVID-19 vaccination. Subset indicated: HCoV-OC43 spike overlapping peptide pool stimulation. This CDR3 is CASSRLTTGENTEAFF. The CDR3 DNA reads TGTGCCAGTAGTCGACTCACTACAGGGGAGAACACTGAAGCTTTCTTT.